These T cell receptor beta chains were read from a single sample in a study of blood T cell repertoires in COVID-19. Method: immunoSEQ multiplex PCR; TCRdb's copy keeps in-frame clones and lacks some. Of approximately 110,000 clones in the sample, 70% to 90% are singletons; the top ten hold 2% to 2.5%. Sample: peripheral blood. Receptors were obtained from a human donor in a cohort sampled during active COVID-19. The CDR3 runs from the conserved cysteine through the conserved F or W. The order of the fields is clone size, J gene, D gene, V gene, CDR3 protein, CDR3 DNA. The D gene is left open where the match is weak. A clone size is listed for some rows: how often the clone was seen (once, few, many), or a class if it is expanded.

abundance: .; j_gene: TRBJ1-4; d_gene: .; v_gene: TRBV5-1; CDR3aa: CASSLLTASNEKLFF; CDR3nt: TGCGCCAGCAGCTTGCTGACAGCTTCTAATGAAAAACTGTTTTTT
abundance: .; j_gene: TRBJ2-7; d_gene: .; v_gene: TRBV3-1/TRBV3-2; CDR3aa: CASSHSSYEQYF; CDR3nt: TGTGCCAGCAGCCATAGCTCCTACGAGCAGTACTTC
abundance: .; j_gene: TRBJ1-2; d_gene: .; v_gene: TRBV7-3; CDR3aa: CASSLQQGYGYTF; CDR3nt: TGTGCCAGCAGCTTACAACAGGGCTATGGCTACACCTTC
abundance: once; j_gene: TRBJ2-1; d_gene: TRBD2; v_gene: TRBV18; CDR3aa: CASSTSVGLDQFF; CDR3nt: TGTGCCAGCTCCACCAGCGTGGGACTAGATCAGTTCTTC
abundance: .; j_gene: TRBJ2-3; d_gene: TRBD2; v_gene: TRBV24-1; CDR3aa: CATSDPGTSGDFRTDTQYF; CDR3nt: TGTGCCACCAGTGATCCCGGGACTAGCGGGGATTTCCGCACAGATACGCAGTATTTT
abundance: .; j_gene: TRBJ1-3; d_gene: .; v_gene: TRBV29-1; CDR3aa: CSVELRGTSGNTIYF; CDR3nt: TGCAGCGTGGAACTCCGGGGGACTTCCGGAAACACCATATATTTT
abundance: once; j_gene: TRBJ1-3; d_gene: .; v_gene: TRBV18; CDR3aa: CASSLEIGGGSGNTIYF; CDR3nt: TGTGCCAGCTCCCTCGAAATCGGCGGCGGCTCTGGAAACACCATATATTTT
abundance: .; j_gene: TRBJ1-1; d_gene: .; v_gene: TRBV5-8; CDR3aa: CASSSQRRGNTEAFF; CDR3nt: TGTGCCAGCAGCTCACAGCGGAGGGGAAACACTGAAGCTTTCTTT
abundance: .; j_gene: TRBJ1-1; d_gene: .; v_gene: TRBV2; CDR3aa: CASSPDYSHTEAFF; CDR3nt: TGTGCCAGCAGTCCTGACTACAGCCACACTGAAGCTTTCTTT
abundance: .; j_gene: TRBJ2-7; d_gene: TRBD2; v_gene: TRBV3-1/TRBV3-2; CDR3aa: CASSQPGLAGAYEQYF; CDR3nt: TGTGCCAGCAGCCAACCCGGACTAGCGGGGGCCTACGAGCAGTACTTC
abundance: .; j_gene: TRBJ2-3; d_gene: .; v_gene: TRBV11-3; CDR3aa: CASSLDERSRKGTDTQYF; CDR3nt: TGTGCCAGCAGCTTAGATGAGCGGAGCAGAAAGGGCACAGATACGCAGTATTTT
abundance: .; j_gene: TRBJ1-2; d_gene: .; v_gene: TRBV29-1; CDR3aa: CSVDGAGRDYGYTF; CDR3nt: TGCAGCGTTGATGGTGCAGGGAGGGACTATGGCTACACCTTC
abundance: .; j_gene: TRBJ2-2; d_gene: .; v_gene: TRBV28; CDR3aa: CASSTAGSGTHTGELFF; CDR3nt: TGTGCCAGCAGCACGGCGGGTTCCGGGACACACACCGGGGAGCTGTTTTTT
abundance: .; j_gene: TRBJ2-4; d_gene: .; v_gene: TRBV2; CDR3aa: CASRKTTGNFQYF; CDR3nt: TGTGCCAGCAGAAAAACTACCGGGAATTTTCAGTACTTC
abundance: .; j_gene: TRBJ2-1; d_gene: .; v_gene: TRBV6-1; CDR3aa: CASSDLATYNEQFF; CDR3nt: TGTGCCAGCAGTGATTTGGCAACCTACAATGAGCAGTTCTTC
abundance: .; j_gene: TRBJ1-1; d_gene: TRBD1; v_gene: TRBV7-2; CDR3aa: CASRRGQGGEAFF; CDR3nt: TGTGCCAGCAGACGAGGACAGGGGGGTGAAGCTTTCTTT
abundance: .; j_gene: TRBJ1-5; d_gene: TRBD1; v_gene: TRBV6-5; CDR3aa: CASIRDRGLQPQHF; CDR3nt: TGTGCCAGCATTAGGGACAGGGGGCTTCAGCCCCAGCATTTT
abundance: .; j_gene: TRBJ2-5; d_gene: TRBD2; v_gene: TRBV7-9; CDR3aa: CASSSGLAGGETQYF; CDR3nt: TGTGCCAGCAGCTCGGGACTAGCGGGGGGCGAGACCCAGTACTTC
abundance: .; j_gene: TRBJ2-3; d_gene: .; v_gene: TRBV28; CDR3aa: CASSSRTNPSTDTQYF; CDR3nt: TGTGCCAGCAGTAGTAGGACTAATCCTAGCACAGATACGCAGTATTTT
abundance: few; j_gene: TRBJ1-2; d_gene: TRBD1; v_gene: TRBV6-6; CDR3aa: CASSLKGSGQGSYGYTF; CDR3nt: TGTGCCAGCAGTCTCAAAGGTTCGGGACAGGGCAGCTATGGCTACACCTTC
abundance: .; j_gene: TRBJ1-2; d_gene: TRBD1; v_gene: TRBV20-1; CDR3aa: CSASEGQGQGYTF; CDR3nt: TGCAGTGCTAGTGAGGGACAGGGTCAAGGCTACACCTTC
abundance: .; j_gene: TRBJ2-1; d_gene: .; v_gene: TRBV3-1/TRBV3-2; CDR3aa: CASSPPPGSGVHNEQFF; CDR3nt: TGTGCCAGCAGCCCTCCTCCGGGCTCGGGAGTCCACAATGAGCAGTTCTTC
abundance: .; j_gene: TRBJ2-1; d_gene: TRBD1; v_gene: TRBV5-1; CDR3aa: CASLPRGTGDHNEQFF; CDR3nt: TGCGCCAGCCTGCCCAGGGGGACAGGGGACCACAATGAGCAGTTCTTC
abundance: .; j_gene: TRBJ2-3; d_gene: .; v_gene: TRBV28; CDR3aa: CASSTPGSTDTQYF; CDR3nt: TGTGCCAGCAGCACTCCAGGAAGCACAGATACGCAGTATTTT
abundance: once; j_gene: TRBJ2-3; d_gene: TRBD2; v_gene: TRBV5-1; CDR3aa: CASSPSSGGADTQYF; CDR3nt: TGCGCCAGCAGCCCTTCTAGCGGGGGGGCAGATACGCAGTATTTT
abundance: .; j_gene: TRBJ1-3; d_gene: TRBD1; v_gene: TRBV30; CDR3aa: CAWARDRVKRNTIYF; CDR3nt: TGTGCCTGGGCCCGGGACAGGGTCAAAAGAAACACCATATATTTT
abundance: .; j_gene: TRBJ2-3; d_gene: TRBD2; v_gene: TRBV7-3; CDR3aa: CASSAGLAASTDTQYF; CDR3nt: TGTGCCAGCAGCGCCGGACTAGCGGCTAGCACAGATACGCAGTATTTT
abundance: few; j_gene: TRBJ2-7; d_gene: TRBD1; v_gene: TRBV5-1; CDR3aa: CASSRDSLSSYEQYF; CDR3nt: TGCGCCAGCAGCAGGGACAGCCTCAGCTCCTACGAGCAGTACTTC
abundance: once; j_gene: TRBJ1-2; d_gene: .; v_gene: TRBV7-2; CDR3aa: CASSSTTRNYGYTF; CDR3nt: TGTGCCAGCAGCTCCACTACACGTAACTATGGCTACACCTTC
abundance: .; j_gene: TRBJ2-3; d_gene: TRBD1; v_gene: TRBV5-4; CDR3aa: CASSLRDRGRTDTQYF; CDR3nt: TGTGCCAGCAGCTTACGGGACAGGGGAAGAACAGATACGCAGTATTTT
abundance: .; j_gene: TRBJ2-2; d_gene: .; v_gene: TRBV12-3/TRBV12-4; CDR3aa: CASSSGTGELFF; CDR3nt: TGTGCCAGCAGTTCTGGGACAGGGGAGCTGTTTTTT
abundance: .; j_gene: TRBJ2-1; d_gene: TRBD2; v_gene: TRBV7-3; CDR3aa: CASSLGPGRGQDEQFF; CDR3nt: TGTGCCAGCAGCTTAGGGCCGGGGAGGGGCCAGGATGAGCAGTTCTTC
abundance: .; j_gene: TRBJ1-4; d_gene: TRBD1; v_gene: TRBV19; CDR3aa: CASSGGTGPNEKLFF; CDR3nt: TGTGCCAGTAGTGGCGGGACAGGACCTAATGAAAAACTGTTTTTT
abundance: .; j_gene: TRBJ2-2; d_gene: .; v_gene: TRBV10-2; CDR3aa: CASQVTGELFF; CDR3nt: TGCGCCAGCCAGGTCACCGGGGAGCTGTTTTTT
abundance: few; j_gene: TRBJ1-5; d_gene: .; v_gene: TRBV5-1; CDR3aa: CASSLVSSNQPQHF; CDR3nt: TGCGCCAGCAGCTTGGTATCTAGCAATCAGCCCCAGCATTTT
abundance: .; j_gene: TRBJ1-6; d_gene: TRBD1; v_gene: TRBV4-1; CDR3aa: CASSQEGRGITYNSPLHF; CDR3nt: TGCGCCAGCAGCCAAGAGGGCAGGGGGATTACCTATAATTCACCCCTCCACTTT
abundance: .; j_gene: TRBJ2-7; d_gene: TRBD1; v_gene: TRBV4-1; CDR3aa: CASSQGGLRDSAGEQYF; CDR3nt: TGCGCCAGCAGCCAAGGAGGCCTCCGGGACAGCGCCGGAGAGCAGTACTTC
abundance: .; j_gene: TRBJ2-7; d_gene: .; v_gene: TRBV10-3; CDR3aa: CAISESEGPYEQYF; CDR3nt: TGTGCCATCAGTGAGTCGGAGGGCCCCTACGAGCAGTACTTC
abundance: .; j_gene: TRBJ1-2; d_gene: TRBD1; v_gene: TRBV24-1; CDR3aa: CATRETGSSYGYTF; CDR3nt: TGTGCCACCAGGGAGACAGGGTCGAGCTATGGCTACACCTTC
abundance: .; j_gene: TRBJ1-6; d_gene: TRBD1; v_gene: TRBV10-3; CDR3aa: CAISADRANSPLHF; CDR3nt: TGTGCCATCAGCGCGGACAGGGCTAATTCACCCCTCCACTTT
abundance: .; j_gene: TRBJ1-3; d_gene: .; v_gene: TRBV2; CDR3aa: CASSRGNTIYF; CDR3nt: TGTGCCAGCAGTAGAGGGAACACCATATATTTT
abundance: .; j_gene: TRBJ2-1; d_gene: TRBD2; v_gene: TRBV19; CDR3aa: CASSKTSGSSYNEQFF; CDR3nt: TGTGCCAGTAGCAAGACTAGCGGGAGCTCCTACAATGAGCAGTTCTTC
abundance: .; j_gene: TRBJ1-6; d_gene: .; v_gene: TRBV24-1; CDR3aa: CATSETTNSPLHF; CDR3nt: TGTGCCACCAGTGAAACAACGAATTCACCCCTCCACTTT
abundance: once; j_gene: TRBJ1-1; d_gene: .; v_gene: TRBV7-9; CDR3aa: CASSQEAGTEAFF; CDR3nt: TGTGCCAGCAGCCAAGAGGCGGGTACTGAAGCTTTCTTT